The 10 T cell receptor beta chains below come from one sample, sequenced in a study of blood T cell repertoires in COVID-19. Data came from immunoSEQ multiplex PCR; TCRdb stores just in-frame clones and leaves some out. There are 97,000 or so clones in the sample; 84% occur only once, and 4% to 5.5% lies in the top ten. Sequenced input: peripheral blood. Receptors were obtained from a human donor in a cohort sampled during active COVID-19.

A single count supports this clone. The rearrangement joins TRBV28 to TRBJ2-7, with D possibly matching TRBD2 (6 bases). With 6 bases removed from V and 3 bases from J, the gap between germline ends came to 18 bases. CDR1 and CDR2 from the germline V gene are MDHEN and SYDVKM. The CDR3 extends over 15 amino acids. This CDR3 is CASRSLGGTRYEQYF. The CDR3 DNA sequence: TGTGCCAGCAGAAGCCTCGGGGGAACCCGCTACGAGCAGTACTTC. Full variable domain (outside the CDR3, taken from reference TRBV28 and TRBJ2-7): DVKVTQSSRYLVKRTGEKVFLECVQDMDHENMFWYRQDPGLGLRLIYFSYDVKMKEKGDIPEGYSVSREKKERFSLILESASTNQTSMYLCASRSLGGTRYEQYFGPGTRLTVT.

The sample holds a few counts of this clone. V gene TRBV12-3 or TRBV12-4 combines with J gene TRBJ2-7; D not resolved. This CDR3 spans 11 amino acids. Trimming cost V 6 bases and J 6 bases, with 9 bases left between them. Here the CDR3 DNA reads TGTGCCAGCAGCCAAGCTAGCGAGCAGTACTTC. This gives the protein CASSQASEQYF.

This clone was observed a handful of times. V and J are TRBV7-4 and TRBJ2-7; 9 bases are a match to TRBD1. The CDR3 sequence is 14 residues long. The junction had 5 bases not matched to a gene; V was cut back by 5 bases and J by 3 bases. CDR1 is SGHVT, CDR2 SQSDAQ, per germline. In nucleotides, the CDR3 is TGTGCCAGCAGCCGCCGGGACAGGGACTACGAGCAGTACTTC. Amino acids: CASSRRDRDYEQYF.

The CDR3 DNA follows: TGTGCCAGCAGCTCAACGCCGGGGTACGAGCAGTACTTC. Amino acid sequence: CASSSTPGYEQYF. The chain is built from TRBV7-2 and TRBJ2-7, with D possibly matching TRBD2 (5 bases). Trimming stripped 4 bases from V and 4 bases from J, with 11 bases between. The CDR3 runs to 13 residues. Germline CDR1 SGHTA, CDR2 FQGNSA.

The chain carries TRBV6-2 or TRBV6-3 and TRBJ2-2, with a tentative D call TRBD2 (5 bases). Germline CDR1 is MNHEY and CDR2 is SVGEGT. The CDR3 runs to 15 residues. V gave up 2 bases and J gave up 4 bases, with 11 bases separating them. Here the CDR3 reads CASSYALRGTGELFF. The CDR3 DNA reads as TGTGCCAGCAGTTACGCCCTACGGGGCACCGGGGAGCTGTTTTTT.

J is TRBJ2-5 and V is TRBV2, with D tentatively TRBD1 (6 bases). CDR3 length: 14 residues. The ends were cut back, 5 bases at V and 2 bases at J, with 12 bases in the middle. Germline CDR1 SNHLY, CDR2 FYNNEI. CDR3 region: CASSRTDRQETQYF. The CDR3 DNA reads as TGTGCCAGCAGTCGGACAGATCGTCAAGAGACCCAGTACTTC.

The chain links TRBV11-3 to TRBJ2-5; D may be TRBD1 (5 bases). Germline CDR1 is SGHNT and CDR2 is YENEEA. This CDR3 is 15 amino acids long. Trimming cost V 1 base and J 1 base, with 10 bases left between them. The CDR3 nucleotides are TGTGCCAGCAGCTTAGCCTGGACACTCCAAGAGACCCAGTACTTC. Translated, it gives CASSLAWTLQETQYF.

This sequence joins TRBV6-5 and TRBJ2-5; tentatively, D is TRBD1 (6 bases). This CDR3 is built from 13 residues. The V gene lost 4 bases and the J gene lost 5 bases, with 11 bases spanning the gap. Germline V gene lookup returns CDR1 MNHEY and CDR2 SVGAGI. This chain's CDR3 is CASSLPQGETQYF. The CDR3 coding sequence is TGTGCCAGCAGTTTGCCCCAGGGGGAGACCCAGTACTTC.

This sequence joins TRBV5-8 and TRBJ1-5; TRBD1 matches 7 bases. Trimming took 1 base from V and 4 from J; bases not matched to a gene: 8. CDR3 length equals 16 residues. The germline V gene has CDR1 SGHTS and CDR2 YDEGEE. CDR3 in amino acids: CASSLRSETGNQPQHF. The CDR3 coding sequence is TGTGCCAGCAGCTTGAGGTCCGAGACAGGGAATCAGCCCCAGCATTTT.

V and J are TRBV28 and TRBJ2-1, with 9 positions matching TRBD2. The CDR3 covers 15 residues. The germline gives CDR1 MDHEN, CDR2 SYDVKM. J lost 6 bases, V lost 7 bases, and 10 bases had no gene match. The CDR3 loop is CASTFGGGAINEQFF. The CDR3 DNA follows: TGTGCCAGCACTTTTGGCGGGGGGGCAATCAATGAGCAGTTCTTC.